The rows below give T cell receptor beta chains drawn from one sample of a study of siplizumab effects on memory and regulatory T cells. Sequencing was performed with immunoSEQ multiplex PCR; in TCRdb, only in-frame clones are kept and a portion is missing. Among under 100,000 clones listed, roughly 94% were seen once. Sample: non-Treg CD4+ T cells sorted from blood. Source of these receptors: a human donor in good health. CDR3s leave out the opening cysteine and the closing phenylalanine or tryptophan.

V | CDR3
TRBV9 | ASSIAKNTEAF
TRBV4-2 | ASSQEASVSGYEQF
TRBV27 | ASSLPGASYNEQF
TRBV10-3 | AISYSGTGYEQY
TRBV6-5 | ASSRDPISYEQY
TRBV29-1 | SVEDPGTGPGYT
TRBV5-4 | ASSLVPGVGTDTQY
TRBV28 | ASRYRGTRPTGELF
TRBV7-9 | ASSLLPGLAGGDPYEQY
TRBV27 | ASSWDRNRNTEAF
TRBV11-2 | ASSLDQAVGTEAF
TRBV10-3 | AITLGGPSSEQY
TRBV27 | ASSLRTSGRGNEQF
TRBV2 | ASRSEQGYNSPLH
TRBV5-1 | ASSLDARSNEQF
TRBV10-3 | AISPEIPNNEQF